This T cell receptor (beta chain) was sequenced during a study of shared clonotypes between healthy human individuals. Study details: CD4 naive cells filled three plates per donor, CD4 memory three, CD8 naive two and CD8 memory one.

A note on this clone: As yet, its antigen is unknown.

Sequenced by immunoSEQ multiplex PCR; TCRdb stores in-frame clones only, minus some. Among approximately 590,000 clones listed, 95% to 96% were seen once. Findings of the study overall: It was the non-shared clonotypes that had lower generation probabilities than clonotypes shared by all four donors.

CD45RO-negative, CCR7-selected cells formed the naive CD8 fraction, which excluded terminally differentiated effector memory CD45RA+ cells. Sequenced sample: naive CD8+ T cells sorted from blood. This sequence originates from a woman under 40 in good health.

The CDR3 nucleotides are TGTGCCAGCAGTCCCTCCTACAATGAGCAGTTCTTC. Amino acids: CASSPSYNEQFF. This chain connects TRBV28 to TRBJ2-1; no reliable D call. Trimming left V 5 bases short and J 0 bases short, with 2 bases between. Germline CDR1 and CDR2: MDHEN and SYDVKM. The length of the CDR3 is 12 residues.